The rows below give T cell receptor beta chains drawn from one sample of a study of identical twins. TCRdb processed the 5' RACE reads anew with MiXCR; each CDR3 protein has one entry. The repertoire holds around 1.7 million distinct CDR3 sequences, with around 33% as singletons. The sequencing input was cord blood. The receptor source for this set is a newborn girl in good health. CDR3s include the opening cysteine and the closing phenylalanine or tryptophan. Each record gives: CDR3 DNA, CDR3 protein, D gene, J gene, V gene, clone size. D genes are given only for firm matches. Part of the rows lack a size; the others show once, few, many or a class for expanded clones.

cdr3_nt: TGTGCCAGCAGCTTAGGATGGTCCCGGGACATAAGCTCCTACAATGAGCAGTTCTTC
cdr3_aa: CASSLGWSRDISSYNEQFF
d_call: -
j_call: TRBJ2-1
v_call: TRBV7-9
clone_size: -

cdr3_nt: TGTGCCAGCGGCTATGACGTTACCTACGAGCAGTACTTC
cdr3_aa: CASGYDVTYEQYF
d_call: -
j_call: TRBJ2-7
v_call: TRBV6-5
clone_size: -

cdr3_nt: TGTGCCAGCAGTTTTCTCGGGACTAGTACCGTCAGAGCGGCCTACGAGCAGTACTTC
cdr3_aa: CASSFLGTSTVRAAYEQYF
d_call: TRBD2
j_call: TRBJ2-7
v_call: TRBV12-3/TRBV12-4
clone_size: few

cdr3_nt: TGTGCCAGCAGTGGACAGGGCGAGCAGTACTTC
cdr3_aa: CASSGQGEQYF
d_call: TRBD1
j_call: TRBJ2-7
v_call: TRBV2
clone_size: many

cdr3_nt: TGTGCCAGCACTCAATCCGGGACGGAATACAATGAGCAGTTCTTC
cdr3_aa: CASTQSGTEYNEQFF
d_call: -
j_call: TRBJ2-1
v_call: TRBV27
clone_size: -

cdr3_nt: TGTGCCACCCCGGACAGTCAAGAGACCCATTACTTC
cdr3_aa: CATPDSQETHYF
d_call: -
j_call: TRBJ2-5
v_call: TRBV9
clone_size: -

cdr3_nt: TGCAGCGTATGGGGCCCGAACACTGAAGCTTTCTTT
cdr3_aa: CSVWGPNTEAFF
d_call: -
j_call: TRBJ1-1
v_call: TRBV29-1
clone_size: few

cdr3_nt: TGTGCCTGGAGTGTAAGAGTTGGAAACACCATATATTTT
cdr3_aa: CAWSVRVGNTIYF
d_call: -
j_call: TRBJ1-3
v_call: TRBV30
clone_size: few

cdr3_nt: TGTGCCAGCAGTTTCCACTCTCCCTCTGGGGCCAACGTCCTGACTTTC
cdr3_aa: CASSFHSPSGANVLTF
d_call: -
j_call: TRBJ2-6
v_call: TRBV12-3/TRBV12-4
clone_size: -

cdr3_nt: TGTGCCAGCAGACCCGGGACGAGAAATGAAAAACTGTTTTTT
cdr3_aa: CASRPGTRNEKLFF
d_call: -
j_call: TRBJ1-4
v_call: TRBV12-3/TRBV12-4
clone_size: many

cdr3_nt: TGTGCCAGCAGCTTGCGGGGGCATAGTGAAAAACTGTTTTTT
cdr3_aa: CASSLRGHSEKLFF
d_call: -
j_call: TRBJ1-4
v_call: TRBV5-6
clone_size: few

cdr3_nt: TGTGCCAGCAGCCAAGGAGCGTTCTATGGCTACACCTTC
cdr3_aa: CASSQGAFYGYTF
d_call: -
j_call: TRBJ1-2
v_call: TRBV14
clone_size: -

cdr3_nt: TGCGCCAGCAGCTTAGGAGACGTCCGTCACTATGGCTACACCTTC
cdr3_aa: CASSLGDVRHYGYTF
d_call: -
j_call: TRBJ1-2
v_call: TRBV5-1
clone_size: -

cdr3_nt: TGTGCCAGCAGTTTACGGGGGACTAGCGGGCACAATGAGCAGTACTTC
cdr3_aa: CASSLRGTSGHNEQYF
d_call: TRBD2
j_call: TRBJ2-5
v_call: TRBV12-3/TRBV12-4
clone_size: once

cdr3_nt: TGTGCCAGCAGTCCTCTAAGACTAGCGCCGAACACCGGGGAGCTGTTTTTT
cdr3_aa: CASSPLRLAPNTGELFF
d_call: TRBD2
j_call: TRBJ2-2
v_call: TRBV27
clone_size: -

cdr3_nt: TGTGCCACCGTTCGGGACACCAACTATGGCTACACCTTC
cdr3_aa: CATVRDTNYGYTF
d_call: -
j_call: TRBJ1-2
v_call: TRBV10-3
clone_size: few

cdr3_nt: TGTGCCAGCAGCACAGGGGGGGTTGCCAAAAACATTCAGTACTTC
cdr3_aa: CASSTGGVAKNIQYF
d_call: -
j_call: TRBJ2-4
v_call: TRBV12-3/TRBV12-4
clone_size: many

cdr3_nt: TGTGCCAGCAGTTTACGGGTCAGGGAGATTGGGACTGAAGCTTTCTTT
cdr3_aa: CASSLRVREIGTEAFF
d_call: -
j_call: TRBJ1-1
v_call: TRBV27
clone_size: few

cdr3_nt: TGCAGCGTTAGCGACAGGGAAGAGGGCTATGGCTGCACCTTC
cdr3_aa: CSVSDREEGYGCTF
d_call: TRBD1
j_call: TRBJ1-2
v_call: TRBV29-1
clone_size: -

cdr3_nt: TGCAGTGGCTCTTTTCACTACGAGCAGTACTTC
cdr3_aa: CSGSFHYEQYF
d_call: -
j_call: TRBJ2-7
v_call: TRBV20-1
clone_size: -

cdr3_nt: TGCAGCGTTGCTAGCGGAGGCACAGATACGCAGTATTTT
cdr3_aa: CSVASGGTDTQYF
d_call: TRBD2
j_call: TRBJ2-3
v_call: TRBV29-1
clone_size: few

cdr3_nt: TGTGCCATCAGTGAAGGCAGCTTGAACACTGAAGCTTTCTTT
cdr3_aa: CAISEGSLNTEAFF
d_call: -
j_call: TRBJ1-1
v_call: TRBV10-3
clone_size: -

cdr3_nt: TGCGCCAGCAGCTTGGCGAGGGAGGACATTGAGCAGTTCTTC
cdr3_aa: CASSLAREDIEQFF
d_call: -
j_call: TRBJ2-1
v_call: TRBV5-1
clone_size: few

cdr3_nt: TGTGCCAGCAGTTCTCCCAGGACAGGGGTTACTGGCACAGATACGCAGTATTTT
cdr3_aa: CASSSPRTGVTGTDTQYF
d_call: TRBD1
j_call: TRBJ2-3
v_call: TRBV12-3/TRBV12-4
clone_size: few

cdr3_nt: TGCAGTGCTAGTGGGCGACAGGGTACCTACGAGCAGTACTTC
cdr3_aa: CSASGRQGTYEQYF
d_call: TRBD1
j_call: TRBJ2-7
v_call: TRBV20-1
clone_size: few

cdr3_nt: TGCGCCAGCAGCCCCGGACTAGCGGGGGGCGTAACCCTCACAGATACGCAGTATTTT
cdr3_aa: CASSPGLAGGVTLTDTQYF
d_call: TRBD2
j_call: TRBJ2-3
v_call: TRBV5-1
clone_size: -

cdr3_nt: TGTGCCATCAGGGGAGGACAGAACACCGGGGAGCTGTTTTTT
cdr3_aa: CAIRGGQNTGELFF
d_call: -
j_call: TRBJ2-2
v_call: TRBV10-3
clone_size: -

cdr3_nt: TGTGCCAGCAGCTTCTCGACAGGGGGCGGCGGCTACACCTTC
cdr3_aa: CASSFSTGGGGYTF
d_call: TRBD1
j_call: TRBJ1-2
v_call: TRBV5-6
clone_size: -

cdr3_nt: TGTGCCAGCAGCTTACTGAGGGAGCAGGATCAAGAGACCCAGTACTTC
cdr3_aa: CASSLLREQDQETQYF
d_call: -
j_call: TRBJ2-5
v_call: TRBV7-9
clone_size: -

cdr3_nt: TGTGCCATCAGTGAGGACAGGGCCAGAACAACTGAAGCTTTCTTT
cdr3_aa: CAISEDRARTTEAFF
d_call: TRBD1
j_call: TRBJ1-1
v_call: TRBV10-3
clone_size: few

cdr3_nt: TGTGCCAGCAGCCGGGACCATCGAGGTCCTAGCACAGATACGCAGTATTTT
cdr3_aa: CASSRDHRGPSTDTQYF
d_call: -
j_call: TRBJ2-3
v_call: TRBV4-2
clone_size: -

cdr3_nt: TGTGCCAGCAGTTACGCAGGGGGTAAAAACATTCAGTACTTC
cdr3_aa: CASSYAGGKNIQYF
d_call: TRBD1
j_call: TRBJ2-4
v_call: TRBV6-5
clone_size: few

cdr3_nt: TGTGCCAGCAGTCCGACCTACAGGGGTTTCAACTACGAGCAGTACTTC
cdr3_aa: CASSPTYRGFNYEQYF
d_call: TRBD1
j_call: TRBJ2-7
v_call: TRBV27
clone_size: -

cdr3_nt: TGTGCCAGCAGCGGACTAGCGGGTTTCAATGAGCAGTACTTC
cdr3_aa: CASSGLAGFNEQYF
d_call: TRBD2
j_call: TRBJ2-7
v_call: TRBV12-3/TRBV12-4
clone_size: -

cdr3_nt: TGTGCCAGCAGCAACCCCCTTAGCGCCAATGAGCAGTTCTTC
cdr3_aa: CASSNPLSANEQFF
d_call: -
j_call: TRBJ2-1
v_call: TRBV7-9
clone_size: few

cdr3_nt: TGTGCCAGCAGCGTAGCCTGGGTAGAAAGATGCCATGAGCAGTTCTTC
cdr3_aa: CASSVAWVERCHEQFF
d_call: -
j_call: TRBJ2-1
v_call: TRBV9
clone_size: few

cdr3_nt: TGCGCCAGCAGCCAAACGGGAGGGGCTGGAAACACCATATATTTT
cdr3_aa: CASSQTGGAGNTIYF
d_call: -
j_call: TRBJ1-3
v_call: TRBV4-1
clone_size: -

cdr3_nt: TGTGCCAGCAGCTTTGAATTAGCGGGATCCTACGAGCAGTACTTC
cdr3_aa: CASSFELAGSYEQYF
d_call: TRBD2
j_call: TRBJ2-7
v_call: TRBV7-2
clone_size: many

cdr3_nt: TGTGCCAGCAGTCTCTGGGGGACAGGGAGAGAAAAACTGTTTTTT
cdr3_aa: CASSLWGTGREKLFF
d_call: TRBD1
j_call: TRBJ1-4
v_call: TRBV2
clone_size: many

cdr3_nt: TGCAGTGCTAGAGATGGACTAGCGGGAGGGCTTACGGATGAGCAGTTCTTC
cdr3_aa: CSARDGLAGGLTDEQFF
d_call: TRBD2
j_call: TRBJ2-1
v_call: TRBV20-1
clone_size: -

cdr3_nt: TGCGCCAGCAGCCAAGTCGGACTAGCGGCCTTATACTACAATGAGCAGTTCTTC
cdr3_aa: CASSQVGLAALYYNEQFF
d_call: TRBD2
j_call: TRBJ2-1
v_call: TRBV4-1
clone_size: few